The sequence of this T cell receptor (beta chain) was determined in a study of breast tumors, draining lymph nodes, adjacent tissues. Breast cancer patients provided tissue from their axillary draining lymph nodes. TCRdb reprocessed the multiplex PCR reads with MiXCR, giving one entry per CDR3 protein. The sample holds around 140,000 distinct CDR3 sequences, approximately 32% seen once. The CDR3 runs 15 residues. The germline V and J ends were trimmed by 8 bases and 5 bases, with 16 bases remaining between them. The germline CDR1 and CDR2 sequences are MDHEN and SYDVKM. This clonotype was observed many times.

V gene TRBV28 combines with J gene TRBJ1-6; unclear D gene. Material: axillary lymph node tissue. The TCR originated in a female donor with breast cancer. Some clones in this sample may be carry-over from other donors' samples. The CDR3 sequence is CASLKRTGNNSPLHF. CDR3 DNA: TGTGCCAGCCTGAAACGGACTGGAAATAATTCACCCCTCCACTTT.